These T cell receptor beta chains were read from a single sample in a study of Ad26.COV2.S vaccination and SARS-CoV-2 variants. Data came from immunoSEQ multiplex PCR; TCRdb stores just in-frame clones and leaves some out. The data show around 450,000 clones, about nine tenths seen once. This sample comprised peripheral blood, obtained in a trial of Ad26.COV2.S vaccine versus placebo. The receptors were sampled from a person aged 18-65 years who received the Ad26.COV2.S COVID-19 vaccine or a placebo. The CDR3 runs from the conserved cysteine through the conserved F or W. Fields, in order: CDR3 length, V gene, D gene, clone size, J gene, CDR3 DNA, CDR3 protein. D genes are given only for firm matches. Rows may omit the clone size; those that give it use once, few, many or a size class.

CDR3 length: 14
V gene: TRBV5-6
D gene: TRBD1
clone size: -
J gene: TRBJ2-7
CDR3 DNA: TGTGCCAGCAGCTTCGGGACAGAGCTATACGAGCAGTACTTC
CDR3 protein: CASSFGTELYEQYF

CDR3 length: 15
V gene: TRBV7-9
D gene: -
clone size: -
J gene: TRBJ2-1
CDR3 DNA: TGTGCCAGCATCAACGGGCCGAGCTCCTACAATGAGCAGTTCTTC
CDR3 protein: CASINGPSSYNEQFF

CDR3 length: 14
V gene: TRBV5-1
D gene: TRBD1
clone size: -
J gene: TRBJ1-1
CDR3 DNA: TGCGCCAGCAGCTCGACAGGGGACGGCACTGAAGCTTTCTTT
CDR3 protein: CASSSTGDGTEAFF

CDR3 length: 14
V gene: TRBV28
D gene: -
clone size: -
J gene: TRBJ2-5
CDR3 DNA: TGTGCCAGCAGTTTACTCGATAAAGGTCGGACCCAGTACTTC
CDR3 protein: CASSLLDKGRTQYF

CDR3 length: 10
V gene: TRBV12-3/TRBV12-4
D gene: -
clone size: -
J gene: TRBJ1-2
CDR3 DNA: TGTGCCAGCAGCCTCTATGGCTACACCTTC
CDR3 protein: CASSLYGYTF

CDR3 length: 14
V gene: TRBV7-2
D gene: -
clone size: -
J gene: TRBJ1-1
CDR3 DNA: TGTGCCAGCAGCCGGAGTGTGGGGGGCGCAAGTGCTTTCTTT
CDR3 protein: CASSRSVGGASAFF

CDR3 length: 14
V gene: TRBV3-1/TRBV3-2
D gene: -
clone size: -
J gene: TRBJ1-3
CDR3 DNA: TGTGCCAGCAGCCAAGACCACGCCGGAAACACCATATATTTT
CDR3 protein: CASSQDHAGNTIYF

CDR3 length: 15
V gene: TRBV7-2
D gene: -
clone size: -
J gene: TRBJ1-5
CDR3 DNA: TGTGCCAGCAGCTTAGCTTCCGGGGTAAATCAGCCCCAGCATTTT
CDR3 protein: CASSLASGVNQPQHF

CDR3 length: 13
V gene: TRBV2
D gene: TRBD1
clone size: -
J gene: TRBJ2-7
CDR3 DNA: TGTGCCAGCAAGGGACAGGCTCGCGGGGAGCAGTACTTC
CDR3 protein: CASKGQARGEQYF

CDR3 length: 16
V gene: TRBV5-4
D gene: -
clone size: -
J gene: TRBJ1-2
CDR3 DNA: TGTGCCAGCAGCCTTGGGACTTTGAAAGGGGACTATGGCTACACCTTC
CDR3 protein: CASSLGTLKGDYGYTF

CDR3 length: 13
V gene: TRBV30
D gene: -
clone size: -
J gene: TRBJ1-5
CDR3 DNA: TGTGCCTGGAGTGTCAAGGGGAATCAGCCCCAGCATTTT
CDR3 protein: CAWSVKGNQPQHF

CDR3 length: 14
V gene: TRBV20-1
D gene: -
clone size: -
J gene: TRBJ1-5
CDR3 DNA: TGCAGTGCTAGTGGAGGCGCCGGCAATCAGCCCCAGCATTTT
CDR3 protein: CSASGGAGNQPQHF

CDR3 length: 18
V gene: TRBV9
D gene: TRBD1
clone size: -
J gene: TRBJ2-6
CDR3 DNA: TGTGCCAGCAGCCTCTCTGACAGGGCCAGCTCTGGGGCCAACGTCCTGACTTTC
CDR3 protein: CASSLSDRASSGANVLTF

CDR3 length: 14
V gene: TRBV5-1
D gene: TRBD2
clone size: -
J gene: TRBJ2-7
CDR3 DNA: TGCGCCAGCAGCTTGACTAGCGGGCGATACGAGCAGTACTTC
CDR3 protein: CASSLTSGRYEQYF

CDR3 length: 15
V gene: TRBV7-2
D gene: TRBD2
clone size: -
J gene: TRBJ2-7
CDR3 DNA: TGTGCCAGCAGCTTAGTCACGGGGGGGCCCTACGAGCAGTACTTC
CDR3 protein: CASSLVTGGPYEQYF

CDR3 length: 13
V gene: TRBV19
D gene: -
clone size: -
J gene: TRBJ2-1
CDR3 DNA: TGTGCCAGTAGTTCCGGGACCGCAGGGGAGCAGTTCTTC
CDR3 protein: CASSSGTAGEQFF

CDR3 length: 14
V gene: TRBV7-2
D gene: TRBD1
clone size: -
J gene: TRBJ1-6
CDR3 DNA: TGTGCCAGCAGCCGCCGACAGGGGAGCTCACCCCTCCACTTT
CDR3 protein: CASSRRQGSSPLHF

CDR3 length: 15
V gene: TRBV3-1/TRBV3-2
D gene: TRBD1
clone size: -
J gene: TRBJ2-5
CDR3 DNA: TGTGCCAGCAGGGCACCGCTGACAGGGGTAGAGACCCAGTACTTC
CDR3 protein: CASRAPLTGVETQYF

CDR3 length: 14
V gene: TRBV28
D gene: TRBD1
clone size: -
J gene: TRBJ1-2
CDR3 DNA: TGTGCCAGCAGCTGGGGACAGGGGGGCTATGGCTACACCTTC
CDR3 protein: CASSWGQGGYGYTF

CDR3 length: 15
V gene: TRBV4-1
D gene: -
clone size: -
J gene: TRBJ2-1
CDR3 DNA: TGCGCCAGCAGCCAAACCGTAAACATCGACAATGAGCAGTTCTTC
CDR3 protein: CASSQTVNIDNEQFF

CDR3 length: 15
V gene: TRBV4-2
D gene: TRBD1
clone size: -
J gene: TRBJ1-6
CDR3 DNA: TGTGCCAGCACTGGGAGACAGGGTTCGAATTCACCCCTCCACTTT
CDR3 protein: CASTGRQGSNSPLHF

CDR3 length: 13
V gene: TRBV12-3/TRBV12-4
D gene: TRBD1
clone size: -
J gene: TRBJ2-7
CDR3 DNA: TGTGCCAGCAGTTCGAGAGACAGGGGCGAGCAGTACTTC
CDR3 protein: CASSSRDRGEQYF

CDR3 length: 16
V gene: TRBV4-3
D gene: -
clone size: -
J gene: TRBJ1-1
CDR3 DNA: TGCGCCAGCAGCCAAGATATAAGCAGCTTGAACACTGAAGCTTTCTTT
CDR3 protein: CASSQDISSLNTEAFF

CDR3 length: 12
V gene: TRBV14
D gene: -
clone size: -
J gene: TRBJ2-7
CDR3 DNA: TGTGCCAGCAGCCAAGATAAGAGGGAGCAGTACTTC
CDR3 protein: CASSQDKREQYF

CDR3 length: 16
V gene: TRBV6-1
D gene: TRBD1
clone size: -
J gene: TRBJ2-7
CDR3 DNA: TGTGCCAGCAGTGAAGCGAGGGGACAGCCTACCTACGAGCAGTACTTC
CDR3 protein: CASSEARGQPTYEQYF

CDR3 length: 14
V gene: TRBV5-8
D gene: TRBD1
clone size: -
J gene: TRBJ2-5
CDR3 DNA: TGTGCCAGCAGCTTGGCCGGGACAGGGTGGGACCAGTACTTC
CDR3 protein: CASSLAGTGWDQYF

CDR3 length: 16
V gene: TRBV27
D gene: -
clone size: -
J gene: TRBJ1-5
CDR3 DNA: TGTGCCAGCAGTTTATCGTGGGGAGGAGGCAATCAGCCCCAGCATTTT
CDR3 protein: CASSLSWGGGNQPQHF

CDR3 length: 13
V gene: TRBV18
D gene: -
clone size: -
J gene: TRBJ1-5
CDR3 DNA: TGTGCCAGCTCGGCAGGGAGAAATCAGCCCCAGCATTTT
CDR3 protein: CASSAGRNQPQHF

CDR3 length: 15
V gene: TRBV28
D gene: -
clone size: -
J gene: TRBJ1-4
CDR3 DNA: TGTGCCAGCAGAACCCCATATACAGGAGGTGAAAAACTGTTTTTT
CDR3 protein: CASRTPYTGGEKLFF

CDR3 length: 15
V gene: TRBV6-5
D gene: -
clone size: few
J gene: TRBJ1-3
CDR3 DNA: TGTGCCAGCAGTTGGAGTGCCATCTCTGGAAACACCATATATTTT
CDR3 protein: CASSWSAISGNTIYF

CDR3 length: 14
V gene: TRBV30
D gene: TRBD2
clone size: -
J gene: TRBJ2-5
CDR3 DNA: TGTGCCTGGAGCGAAAATAGCGGGAAAGAGACCCAGTACTTC
CDR3 protein: CAWSENSGKETQYF

CDR3 length: 14
V gene: TRBV24-1
D gene: -
clone size: -
J gene: TRBJ2-3
CDR3 DNA: TGTGCCACCAGTGAGCCAGGGAAAACAGATACGCAGTATTTT
CDR3 protein: CATSEPGKTDTQYF

CDR3 length: 17
V gene: TRBV7-8
D gene: TRBD2
clone size: -
J gene: TRBJ2-1
CDR3 DNA: TGTGCCAGCAGCCCGCGGGGGTGGGAGAGCTCCTACAATGAGCAGTTCTTC
CDR3 protein: CASSPRGWESSYNEQFF

CDR3 length: 15
V gene: TRBV9
D gene: -
clone size: -
J gene: TRBJ2-3
CDR3 DNA: TGTGCCAGCAGCTTAGCTAGCTTCTCGGCAGATACGCAGTATTTT
CDR3 protein: CASSLASFSADTQYF

CDR3 length: 18
V gene: TRBV5-1
D gene: TRBD2
clone size: -
J gene: TRBJ2-1
CDR3 DNA: TGCGCCAGCAGCTTGAACCCGATAGCGGGAGAAGGGGGCAATGAGCAGTTCTTC
CDR3 protein: CASSLNPIAGEGGNEQFF

CDR3 length: 14
V gene: TRBV6-6
D gene: TRBD1
clone size: -
J gene: TRBJ2-2
CDR3 DNA: TGTGCCAGCAAGAGGGGGCCGGGAACCGGGGAGCTGTTTTTT
CDR3 protein: CASKRGPGTGELFF

CDR3 length: 13
V gene: TRBV5-1
D gene: -
clone size: -
J gene: TRBJ2-5
CDR3 DNA: TGCGCCAGCAGCTACGGGGTCCAAGAGACCCAGTACTTC
CDR3 protein: CASSYGVQETQYF

CDR3 length: 15
V gene: TRBV29-1
D gene: TRBD2
clone size: -
J gene: TRBJ2-3
CDR3 DNA: TGCAGCGTTGGTGTACCTAGCGGGAGCACAGATACGCAGTATTTT
CDR3 protein: CSVGVPSGSTDTQYF

CDR3 length: 16
V gene: TRBV21-1
D gene: -
clone size: -
J gene: TRBJ2-4
CDR3 DNA: TGTGCCAGCAGCGCCCCCCGTGCCGGGACAGGGAACATTCAGTACTTC
CDR3 protein: CASSAPRAGTGNIQYF

CDR3 length: 14
V gene: TRBV11-2
D gene: -
clone size: -
J gene: TRBJ2-5
CDR3 DNA: TGTGCCAGCAGCTTGGGGTGGACCCAAGAGACCCAGTACTTC
CDR3 protein: CASSLGWTQETQYF

CDR3 length: 16
V gene: TRBV4-2
D gene: TRBD1
clone size: -
J gene: TRBJ1-2
CDR3 DNA: TGTGCCAGCAGCCAAGGAGTGGGGACAGGGCACTATGGCTACACCTTC
CDR3 protein: CASSQGVGTGHYGYTF

CDR3 length: 16
V gene: TRBV6-5
D gene: TRBD1
clone size: -
J gene: TRBJ1-3
CDR3 DNA: TGTGCCAGCAGTTACACGGGACAGGGGACTGGAAACACCATATATTTT
CDR3 protein: CASSYTGQGTGNTIYF

CDR3 length: 15
V gene: TRBV6-2/TRBV6-3
D gene: -
clone size: -
J gene: TRBJ1-1
CDR3 DNA: TGTGCCAGCAGTCCAAGACCGTCCCTGAACACTGAAGCTTTCTTT
CDR3 protein: CASSPRPSLNTEAFF

CDR3 length: 14
V gene: TRBV18
D gene: -
clone size: -
J gene: TRBJ1-2
CDR3 DNA: TGTGCCAGCTCACCAAATCCCGAGTCACATGGCTACACCTTC
CDR3 protein: CASSPNPESHGYTF

CDR3 length: 14
V gene: TRBV19
D gene: -
clone size: -
J gene: TRBJ2-5
CDR3 DNA: TGTGCCAGTAGTATAGGGCTAGCTTCAGAGACCCAGTACTTC
CDR3 protein: CASSIGLASETQYF

CDR3 length: 11
V gene: TRBV29-1
D gene: -
clone size: once
J gene: TRBJ2-7
CDR3 DNA: TGCAGCGCCGGGCCAGGGGACGAGCAGTACTTC
CDR3 protein: CSAGPGDEQYF

CDR3 length: 16
V gene: TRBV7-3
D gene: -
clone size: -
J gene: TRBJ2-2
CDR3 DNA: TGTGCCAGCAGCGTCGACTACACTGCGAACACCGGGGAGCTGTTTTTT
CDR3 protein: CASSVDYTANTGELFF

CDR3 length: 16
V gene: TRBV7-3
D gene: -
clone size: -
J gene: TRBJ2-2
CDR3 DNA: TGTGCCAGCAGCCGAACCGGGACGGTAAACACCGGGGAGCTGTTTTTT
CDR3 protein: CASSRTGTVNTGELFF

CDR3 length: 14
V gene: TRBV3-1/TRBV3-2
D gene: TRBD1
clone size: -
J gene: TRBJ1-2
CDR3 DNA: TGTGCCAGCAGCCAAGGGGACAGGGGACCTGGCTACACCTTC
CDR3 protein: CASSQGDRGPGYTF

CDR3 length: 12
V gene: TRBV30
D gene: -
clone size: -
J gene: TRBJ2-7
CDR3 DNA: TGTGCCTGGATGATCGGGGCCTACGAGCAGTACTTC
CDR3 protein: CAWMIGAYEQYF

CDR3 length: 16
V gene: TRBV28
D gene: TRBD2
clone size: -
J gene: TRBJ2-2
CDR3 DNA: TGTGCCAGCAGTTCCCCTAGCGGGGCGAACACCGGGGAGCTGTTTTTT
CDR3 protein: CASSSPSGANTGELFF

CDR3 length: 15
V gene: TRBV27
D gene: TRBD1
clone size: -
J gene: TRBJ1-5
CDR3 DNA: TGTGCCAGCAGTACCACGACAGGGCACAATCAGCCCCAGCATTTT
CDR3 protein: CASSTTTGHNQPQHF

CDR3 length: 11
V gene: TRBV29-1
D gene: -
clone size: -
J gene: TRBJ1-2
CDR3 DNA: TGCAGCGTCCCCAAGGGCTATGGCTACACCTTC
CDR3 protein: CSVPKGYGYTF